Following are 31 T cell receptor beta chains from one sample sequenced in a study of blood T cell repertoires in COVID-19. Sequencing was performed with immunoSEQ multiplex PCR; in TCRdb, only in-frame clones are kept and a portion is missing. The table records about 49,000 clones, approximately 86% of them present only once. Sequencing used peripheral blood. The receptors shown here come from a man aged 40-49 years with active COVID-19.

J is TRBJ2-3 and V is TRBV7-9; 9 bases map to TRBD1. Germline CDR1 SEHNR, CDR2 FQNEAQ (reference sequence). This CDR3 has 15 amino acids. V lost 5 bases to trimming and J lost 0 bases; unmatched junction nucleotides: 3. The CDR3 loop is CASSPGQGSTDTQYF. The DNA for the CDR3 is TGTGCCAGCAGCCCGGGACAGGGTAGCACAGATACGCAGTATTTT. Using reference TRBV7-9 and TRBJ2-3 for the parts outside the CDR3, the full variable domain is DTGVSQNPRHKITKRGQNVTFRCDPISEHNRLYWYRQTLGQGPEFLTYFQNEAQLEKSRLLSDRFSAERPKGSFSTLEIQRTEQGDSAMYLCASSPGQGSTDTQYFGPGTRLTVL.

The J gene is TRBJ2-2, the V gene TRBV9; TRBD1 matches at 9 bases. This CDR3 region has 16 residues. With V trimmed by 0 bases and J by 5 bases, 5 bases remained unmatched. Germline-derived CDR1 and CDR2 are SGDLS and YYNGEE. CDR3 nucleotide sequence: TGTGCCAGCAGCGTAGAAAACAGGGGGCGAACCGGGGAGCTGTTTTTT. Translating gives CASSVENRGRTGELFF. The full variable domain, in which reference TRBV9 and TRBJ2-2 provide the parts outside the CDR3, is DSGVTQTPKHLITATGQRVTLRCSPRSGDLSVYWYQQSLDQGLQFLIQYYNGEERAKGNILERFSAQQFPDLHSELNLSSLELGDSALYFCASSVENRGRTGELFFGEGSRLTVL.

The chain couples TRBV10-3 to TRBJ2-7, with 8 bases that match TRBD2. Per germline, CDR1 ENHRY and CDR2 SYGVKD. CDR3 length: 15 residues. With 9 bases clipped from V and 5 bases from J, the junction kept 15 bases outside the gene matches. CDR3 nucleotides: TGTGCCATATCAAAAGGCGGGGGGCGGATGGACGAGCAGTACTTC. Residues: CAISKGGGRMDEQYF.

The chain has TRBV5-1 and TRBJ2-7; no clear D. This CDR3 region has 15 residues. Germline V gene lookup returns CDR1 SGHRS and CDR2 YFSETQ. V dropped 1 base and J dropped 3 bases, with 14 bases sitting between them. DNA of the CDR3: TGCGCCAGCAGCTTGTTACGGTTACAGAACTACGAGCAGTACTTC. This sequence encodes CASSLLRLQNYEQYF.

The V gene is TRBV4-1, the J gene TRBJ2-7; D gene unclear. This CDR3 comprises 15 residues. Germline CDR1 and CDR2: MGHRA and YSYEKL. Trimming took 1 base from V and 2 from J, leaving 12 bases between them. This CDR3 reads CASSQVRSQTYEQYF. For the CDR3, the DNA is TGCGCCAGCAGCCAAGTCCGTTCCCAGACCTACGAGCAGTACTTC.

This clone showed up just once. This chain joins TRBV19 and TRBJ2-5; 13 bases line up with TRBD2. The CDR3 is 16 amino acids. Germline CDR1 reads LNHDA; CDR2 reads SQIVND (reference sequence). V shed 5 bases and J 5 bases; nucleotides not matched to a gene: 8. The CDR3 DNA reads TGTGCCAGTAGTCCCGGACTAGCGGGAGTGTGGGAGACCCAGTACTTC. Translated, it gives CASSPGLAGVWETQYF.

This clone was detected once. The V gene is TRBV5-1, the J gene TRBJ2-1; tentatively, D is TRBD2 (5 bases). The germline V gene encodes CDR1 SGHRS and CDR2 YFSETQ. With 0 bases removed from V and 4 bases from J, the gap between germline ends came to 11 bases. CDR3 length equals 15 residues. The CDR3 coding sequence is TGCGCCAGCAGCTTGGGAGGGTCGTGGTACAATGAGCAGTTCTTC. Translating it yields CASSLGGSWYNEQFF.

The chain combines TRBV7-9 with TRBJ1-1; D is possibly TRBD1 (5 bases). Germline CDR1 SEHNR, CDR2 FQNEAQ (reference sequence). The V gene lost 3 bases and the J gene lost 7 bases, with 9 bases spanning the gap. The CDR3 consists of 12 residues. The CDR3 coding sequence is TGTGCCAGCAGCTTGGAGACAGATGAAGCTTTCTTT. It specifies CASSLETDEAFF.

This clone was detected only once. The V call is TRBV19, the J call TRBJ2-5, with unresolved D. V was clipped by 1 base and J by 0 bases, with 12 bases between them. Germline loops: CDR1 LNHDA, CDR2 SQIVND (reference sequence). This CDR3 region has 16 residues. CDR3 DNA sequence: TGTGCCAGTAGTATAGGGGTTGCGAGCGACCAAGAGACCCAGTACTTC. Translating gives CASSIGVASDQETQYF.

The CDR3 DNA is TGTGCCAGCACAGTTCGGACTAGCGGAATGAACACCGGGGAGCTGTTTTTT. Translation: CASTVRTSGMNTGELFF. This chain links TRBV28 with TRBJ2-2; 10 bases match TRBD2. This CDR3 has 17 residues. Germline V CDR1 and CDR2: MDHEN, SYDVKM. Trimming at V came to 7 bases and at J to 1 base, leaving 9 bases not matched to a gene.

The V call is TRBV27, the J call TRBJ2-7; possibly TRBD2 for D (6 bases). Germline assignment: CDR1 MNHEY and CDR2 SMNVEV (reference sequence). The CDR3 is made up of 15 amino acids. V was clipped by 1 base and J by 3 bases, with 13 bases between them. Written as DNA, the CDR3 is TGTGCCAGCAGTTTATATCGGGACTCCGGCTACGAGCAGTACTTC. It encodes CASSLYRDSGYEQYF.

This clone has just one count. This sequence joins TRBV9 and TRBJ2-7; D gene unclear. This CDR3 contains 14 residues. Trimming removed 4 bases at V and 6 bases at J, with 17 bases between. Germline V CDR1 and CDR2: SGDLS, YYNGEE. CDR3 sequence (DNA): TGTGCCAGCAGCCCCCGGATCCAAGGCGGCGAGCAGTACTTC. Its translation is CASSPRIQGGEQYF.

This clone was seen only a few times. The chain has TRBV4-1 and TRBJ1-4; D is uncertain. The CDR3 runs 16 residues. Germline V CDR1 and CDR2: MGHRA, YSYEKL. V was clipped by 0 bases and J by 13 bases, with 21 bases between them. The CDR3 DNA follows: TGCGCCAGCAGCCAAGAAGGAATTTCAGTTGCTCCGGGACTGTTTTTT. Its protein product is CASSQEGISVAPGLFF.

This chain uses TRBV6-6 with TRBJ2-5; 10 bases align to TRBD2. From germline, CDR1 is MNHNY and CDR2 SVGAGI (reference sequence). This CDR3 has 12 amino acids. V shed 8 bases and J 5 bases; nucleotides not matched to a gene: 2. The CDR3 bases are TGTGCCAGCGGAGCGGGAGGGGAGACCCAGTACTTC. This codes for CASGAGGETQYF.

On this clone itself: The germline gene is not matched at one end of the junction; a read error may be the cause. J is TRBJ1-2 and V is TRBV11-2; 7 nucleotides align to TRBD1. The germline gives CDR1 SGHAT, CDR2 FQNNGV. The CDR3 spans 13 residues. The CDR3 DNA follows: TGTGCCAGCAGCTCCTCGGGGGACAGCAGGGGCGCCTTC. Encoded protein: CASSSSGDSRGAF.

CDR3: CASSFGGNADTQYF. Written as DNA, the CDR3 is TGTGCCAGCAGCTTCGGCGGGAACGCAGATACGCAGTATTTT. The rearrangement links TRBV5-5 to TRBJ2-3, with a weak D call TRBD2 (6 bases). The CDR3 is 14 amino acids. V lost 2 bases to trimming and J lost 4 bases, with 11 bases between them. The germline gives CDR1 SGHKS, CDR2 YYEKEE (reference sequence).

The table lists this clone with a count of one. The V and J genes are TRBV28 and TRBJ1-2, with 11 bases fitting TRBD1. The J segment lost 6 bases and the V segment lost 7 bases, leaving 4 bases of the junction unmatched. Germline-derived CDR1 and CDR2 are MDHEN and SYDVKM. The CDR3 consists of 13 residues. The CDR3 is CASTGQGAHGYTF. CDR3 sequence (DNA): TGTGCCAGCACCGGACAGGGGGCCCATGGCTACACCTTC.

V usage is TRBV30 and J usage is TRBJ2-7; D gene uncertain. Trimming took off 0 bases at V and 4 bases at J, with 7 bases between the two ends. The CDR3 contains 12 residues. Per the germline V gene, CDR1 is GTSNPN and CDR2 is SVGIG (reference sequence). The CDR3 here is CAWSVTGYEQYF. DNA for the CDR3: TGTGCCTGGAGTGTAACGGGTTACGAGCAGTACTTC.

This chain connects TRBV5-4 to TRBJ2-7, with 10 bases aligning to TRBD2. The CDR3 is 14 residues long. V lost 4 bases to trimming and J lost 3 bases; unmatched junction nucleotides: 4. Germline V gene lookup returns CDR1 SGHNT and CDR2 YYREEE (reference sequence). The CDR3 reads CASSTGTSVYEQYF. The DNA for the CDR3 is TGTGCCAGCAGCACCGGGACTAGCGTCTACGAGCAGTACTTC.

This clone was picked up one time. This chain's CDR3 is CAWSSLSGGYTF. The CDR3 DNA sequence: TGTGCCTGGAGCTCCTTGTCGGGAGGCTACACCTTC. The V gene is TRBV30, the J gene TRBJ1-2; no definite D call. V lost 3 bases and J 8 bases, leaving 13 bases between the germline ends. Germline CDR1 GTSNPN, CDR2 SVGIG (reference sequence). The CDR3 sequence is 12 residues long.

This chain connects TRBV28 to TRBJ2-7; D is perhaps TRBD2 (6 bases). CDR1 and CDR2 (germline): MDHEN, SYDVKM. Between the trimmed V and J ends, which lost 5 bases and 6 bases, there was a span of 20 bases. The CDR3 loop spans 15 amino acids. The CDR3 protein is CASSPPGTSPSEQYF. The CDR3 region has the DNA TGTGCCAGCAGTCCGCCCGGGACTTCCCCATCCGAGCAGTACTTC.

The V gene is TRBV4-2, the J gene TRBJ1-1; TRBD1 is a possible D gene (5 bases). The V and J ends lost 0 bases and 4 bases respectively, with 12 bases between them. This CDR3 region has 15 residues. CDR1 LGHNA and CDR2 YNFKEQ come from the germline V gene. The CDR3 is CASSQEDQGRTEAFF. The CDR3, as DNA: TGTGCCAGCAGCCAAGAAGACCAGGGCCGCACTGAAGCTTTCTTT.

This rearrangement joins TRBV10-3 to TRBJ2-3, with 8 bases fitting TRBD2. The CDR3 runs 17 residues. Germline V gives CDR1 ENHRY, CDR2 SYGVKD. With 3 bases clipped from V and 1 base from J, the junction kept 9 bases outside the gene matches. CDR3 in amino acids: CAISEIWREVGTDTQYF. Here the CDR3 DNA reads TGTGCCATCAGTGAAATATGGCGGGAGGTGGGCACAGATACGCAGTATTTT.

This clone was picked up one time. The chain employs TRBV28 and TRBJ2-7; D may be TRBD2 (5 bases). V lost 4 bases to trimming and J lost 0 bases, with 10 bases between them. The CDR3 covers 14 residues. Per the germline V gene, CDR1 is MDHEN and CDR2 is SYDVKM. The CDR3 loop is CASSSSDSSYEQYF. The CDR3 DNA follows: TGTGCCAGCAGTTCGTCGGACTCCTCCTACGAGCAGTACTTC.

The chain employs TRBV10-3 and TRBJ2-1; D is unresolved. V lost 4 bases to trimming and J lost 3 bases, with 7 bases between them. The CDR3 runs to 13 residues. The germline V gene has CDR1 ENHRY and CDR2 SYGVKD. The CDR3 nucleotides are TGTGCCATCAGTGTAGAACGCTACAATGAGCAGTTCTTC. It is translated as CAISVERYNEQFF.

This rearrangement joins TRBV28 to TRBJ1-2; D gene ambiguous. With 6 bases removed from V and 4 bases from J, the gap between germline ends came to 6 bases. Germline assignment: CDR1 MDHEN and CDR2 SYDVKM. This CDR3 is built from 11 residues. CDR3 region: CASSPLYGYTF. CDR3 nucleotide sequence: TGTGCCAGCAGCCCTCTCTATGGCTACACCTTC.

The rearrangement joins TRBV27 to TRBJ1-6; D gene unclear. CDR1 and CDR2 from the germline V gene are MNHEY and SMNVEV (reference sequence). This CDR3 comprises 13 residues. V gave up 3 bases and J gave up 11 bases, with 11 bases separating them. This CDR3 reads CASSLMTPPPLHF. The CDR3 DNA reads as TGTGCCAGCAGTTTGATGACACCCCCACCCCTCCACTTT.

The rearrangement links TRBV30 to TRBJ2-7; TRBD2 might be the D (5 bases). The V end was cut by 0 bases, the J end by 0 bases, with 9 bases between. This CDR3 has 14 amino acids. Germline V gives CDR1 GTSNPN, CDR2 SVGIG (reference sequence). The CDR3, as DNA: TGTGCCTGGAGTGTTACGGGAAACTCCTACGAGCAGTACTTC. It specifies CAWSVTGNSYEQYF. Full variable domain (outside the CDR3, taken from reference TRBV30 and TRBJ2-7): SQTIHQWPATLVQPVGSPLSLECTVEGTSNPNLYWYRQAAGRGLQLLFYSVGIGQISSEVPQNLSASRPQDRQFILSSKKLLLSDSGFYLCAWSVTGNSYEQYFGPGTRLTVT.

This chain joins TRBV19 and TRBJ2-7; 8 bases match TRBD1. J lost 6 bases, V lost 8 bases, and 9 bases had no gene match. The V gene's germline CDR1 is LNHDA and CDR2 SQIVND (reference sequence). This CDR3 contains 13 residues. The CDR3 DNA sequence: TGTGCCAGTGGGCAGGGGGCAAGGGGCGAGCAGTACTTC. Protein: CASGQGARGEQYF.

V and J are TRBV7-3 and TRBJ1-1, with 8 bases that match TRBD1. V dropped 5 bases and J dropped 10; count of bases not matched to a gene: 6. This CDR3 is built from 12 residues. The germline gives CDR1 SGHTA, CDR2 FQGTGA. As DNA, the CDR3 is TGTGCCAGCAGCCGAGGACAGGGTGCAGCTTTCTTT. It codes for CASSRGQGAAFF.

V and J are TRBV6-5 and TRBJ2-1; D not resolved. The CDR3 is 13 amino acids. The germline V gene has CDR1 MNHEY and CDR2 SVGAGI. V was clipped by 1 base and J by 6 bases, with 7 bases between them. CDR3 protein: CASSYFRGNEQFF. The CDR3 DNA follows: TGTGCCAGCAGTTACTTCCGAGGCAATGAGCAGTTCTTC.